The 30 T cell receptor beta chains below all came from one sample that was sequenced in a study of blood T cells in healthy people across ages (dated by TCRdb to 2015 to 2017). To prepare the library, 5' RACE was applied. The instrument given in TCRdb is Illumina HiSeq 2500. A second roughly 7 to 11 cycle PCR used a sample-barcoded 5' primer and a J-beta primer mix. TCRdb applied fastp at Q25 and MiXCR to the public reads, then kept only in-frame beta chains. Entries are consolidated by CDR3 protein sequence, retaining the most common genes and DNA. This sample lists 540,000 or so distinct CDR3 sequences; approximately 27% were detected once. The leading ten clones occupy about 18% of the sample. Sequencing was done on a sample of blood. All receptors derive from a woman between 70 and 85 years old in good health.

The CDR3 is CASSSGLNQPQHF. CDR3 nucleotide sequence: TGCGCCAGCAGCTCGGGCCTGAATCAGCCCCAGCATTTT. The genes are TRBV4-3 and TRBJ1-5; unclear D gene. Trimming pared 5 bases from V and 4 bases from J, leaving 9 bases between. The CDR3 length is 13 residues. From germline, CDR1 is LGHNA and CDR2 YSLEER.

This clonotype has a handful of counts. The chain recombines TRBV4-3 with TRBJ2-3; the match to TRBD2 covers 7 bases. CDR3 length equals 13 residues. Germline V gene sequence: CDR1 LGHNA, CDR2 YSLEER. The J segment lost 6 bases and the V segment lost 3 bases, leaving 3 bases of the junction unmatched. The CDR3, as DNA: TGCGCCAGCAGCCACAGGGAGGGGGATACGCAGTATTTT. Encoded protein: CASSHREGDTQYF.

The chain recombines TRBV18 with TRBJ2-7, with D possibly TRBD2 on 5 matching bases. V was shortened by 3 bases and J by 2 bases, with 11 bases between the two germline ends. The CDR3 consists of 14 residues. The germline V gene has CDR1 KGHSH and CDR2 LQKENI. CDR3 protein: CASSPGRTTYEQYF. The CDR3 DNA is TGTGCCAGCTCACCGGGGAGAACTACCTACGAGCAGTACTTC.

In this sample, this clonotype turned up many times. The CDR3 protein is CASSPEQGGNTF. The CDR3 DNA sequence: TGCGCCAGCAGCCCTGAACAGGGCGGGAACACCTTC. This chain joins TRBV5-1 and TRBJ1-2, with TRBD1 as a possible D gene (6 bases). The CDR3 runs 12 residues. The germline gives CDR1 SGHRS, CDR2 YFSETQ. V was shortened by 4 bases and J by 12 bases, with 16 bases between the two germline ends. Using reference TRBV5-1 and TRBJ1-2 for the parts outside the CDR3, the full variable domain is KAGVTQTPRYLIKTRGQQVTLSCSPISGHRSVSWYQQTPGQGLQFLFEYFSETQRNKGNFPGRFSGRQFSNSRSEMNVSTLELGDSALYLCASSPEQGGNTFGSGTRLTVV.

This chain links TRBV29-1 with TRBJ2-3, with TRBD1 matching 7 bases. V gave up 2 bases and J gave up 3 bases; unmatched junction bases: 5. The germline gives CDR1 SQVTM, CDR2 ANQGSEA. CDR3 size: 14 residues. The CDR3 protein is CSVELDRRTDTQYF. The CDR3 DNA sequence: TGCAGCGTTGAATTGGACAGGCGGACAGATACGCAGTATTTT.

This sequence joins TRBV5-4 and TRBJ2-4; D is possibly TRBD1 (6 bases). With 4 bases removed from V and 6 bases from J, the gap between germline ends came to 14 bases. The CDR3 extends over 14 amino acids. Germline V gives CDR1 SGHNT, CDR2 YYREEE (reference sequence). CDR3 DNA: TGTGCCAGCAGCCACCGGGACACCATAAACATTCAGTACTTC. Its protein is CASSHRDTINIQYF.

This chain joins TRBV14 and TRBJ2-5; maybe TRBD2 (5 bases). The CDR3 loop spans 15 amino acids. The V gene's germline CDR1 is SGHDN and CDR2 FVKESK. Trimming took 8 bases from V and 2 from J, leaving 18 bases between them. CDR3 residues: CASSSFGGLQETQYF. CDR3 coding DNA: TGTGCCAGCTCCTCATTTGGCGGGCTTCAAGAGACCCAGTACTTC. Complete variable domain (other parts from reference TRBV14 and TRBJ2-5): EAGVTQFPSHSVIEKGQTVTLRCDPISGHDNLYWYRRVMGKEIKFLLHFVKESKQDESGMPNNRFLAERTGGTYSTLKVQPAELEDSGVYFCASSSFGGLQETQYFGPGTRLLVL.

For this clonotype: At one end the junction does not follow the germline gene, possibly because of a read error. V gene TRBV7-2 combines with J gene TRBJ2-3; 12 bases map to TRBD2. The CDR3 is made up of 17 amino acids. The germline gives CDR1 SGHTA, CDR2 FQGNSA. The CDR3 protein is CAGSPAASSGGGDTQYF. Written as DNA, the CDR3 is TGTGCCGGCAGCCCAGCCGCCTCTAGCGGGGGGGGAGATACGCAGTATTTT.

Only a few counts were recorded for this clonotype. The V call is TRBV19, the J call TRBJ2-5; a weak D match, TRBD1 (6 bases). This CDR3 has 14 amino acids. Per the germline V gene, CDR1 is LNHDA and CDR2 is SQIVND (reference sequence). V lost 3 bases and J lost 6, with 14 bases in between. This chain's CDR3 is CASSIGQGTKTQYF. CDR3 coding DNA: TGTGCCAGTAGTATTGGGCAGGGGACAAAGACCCAGTACTTC.

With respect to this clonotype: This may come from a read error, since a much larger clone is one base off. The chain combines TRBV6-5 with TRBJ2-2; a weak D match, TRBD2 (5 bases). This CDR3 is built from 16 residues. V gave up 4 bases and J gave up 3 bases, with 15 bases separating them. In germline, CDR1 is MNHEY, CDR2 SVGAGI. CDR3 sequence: CASSCGLLMDTGELFF. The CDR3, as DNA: TGTGCCAGCAGTTGCGGGCTCCTGATGGACACCGGGGAGCTGTTTTTT.

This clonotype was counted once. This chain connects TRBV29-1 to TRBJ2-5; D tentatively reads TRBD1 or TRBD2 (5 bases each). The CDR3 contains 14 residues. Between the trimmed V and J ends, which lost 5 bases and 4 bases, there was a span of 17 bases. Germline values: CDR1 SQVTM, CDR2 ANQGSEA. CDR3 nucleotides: TGCAGCGTTCCTAGTGTCCAGAGGGGAGAGACCCAGTACTTC. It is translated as CSVPSVQRGETQYF.

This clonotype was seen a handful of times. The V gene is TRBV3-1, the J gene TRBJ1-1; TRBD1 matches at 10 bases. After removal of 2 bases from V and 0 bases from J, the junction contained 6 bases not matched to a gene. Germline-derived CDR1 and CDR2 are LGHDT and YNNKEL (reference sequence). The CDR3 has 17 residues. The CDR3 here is CASSQRQGAILNTEAFF. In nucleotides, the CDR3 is TGTGCCAGCAGCCAAAGACAGGGGGCAATATTGAACACTGAAGCTTTCTTT. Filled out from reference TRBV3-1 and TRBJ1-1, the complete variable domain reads DTAVSQTPKYLVTQMGNDKSIKCEQNLGHDTMYWYKQDSKKFLKIMFSYNNKELIINETVPNRFSPKSPDKAHLNLHINSLELGDSAVYFCASSQRQGAILNTEAFFGQGTRLTVV.

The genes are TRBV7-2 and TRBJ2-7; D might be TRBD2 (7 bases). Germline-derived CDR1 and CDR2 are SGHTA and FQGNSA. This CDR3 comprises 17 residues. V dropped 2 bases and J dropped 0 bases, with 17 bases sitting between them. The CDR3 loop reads CASSLQVGGPTSYEQYF. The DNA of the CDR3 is TGTGCCAGCAGCTTACAGGTCGGGGGGCCTACCTCCTACGAGCAGTACTTC. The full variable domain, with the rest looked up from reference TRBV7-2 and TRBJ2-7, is GAGVSQSPSNKVTEKGKDVELRCDPISGHTALYWYRQSLGQGLEFLIYFQGNSAPDKSGLPSDRFSAERTGGSVSTLTIQRTQQEDSAVYLCASSLQVGGPTSYEQYFGPGTRLTVT.

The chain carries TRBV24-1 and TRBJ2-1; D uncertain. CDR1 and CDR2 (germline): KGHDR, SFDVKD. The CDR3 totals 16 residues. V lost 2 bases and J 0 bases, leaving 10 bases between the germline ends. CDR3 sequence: CATSDSQPSSYNEQFF. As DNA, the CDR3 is TGTGCCACCAGTGATTCCCAGCCGAGCTCCTACAATGAGCAGTTCTTC.

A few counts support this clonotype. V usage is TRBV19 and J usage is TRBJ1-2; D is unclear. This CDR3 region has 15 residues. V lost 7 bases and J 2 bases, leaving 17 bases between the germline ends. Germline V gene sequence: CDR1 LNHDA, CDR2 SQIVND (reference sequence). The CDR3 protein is CASTPNPSENYGYTF. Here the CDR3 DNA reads TGTGCCAGTACCCCGAACCCGTCAGAAAACTATGGCTACACCTTC. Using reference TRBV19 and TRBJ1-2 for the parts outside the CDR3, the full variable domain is DGGITQSPKYLFRKEGQNVTLSCEQNLNHDAMYWYRQDPGQGLRLIYYSQIVNDFQKGDIAEGYSVSREKKESFPLTVTSAQKNPTAFYLCASTPNPSENYGYTFGSGTRLTVV.

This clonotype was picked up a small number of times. CDR3: CATSRPGTYSYEQYF. CDR3 coding DNA: TGTGCCACCAGCAGGCCCGGGACTTACTCCTACGAGCAGTACTTC. V and J are TRBV15 and TRBJ2-7; D is possibly TRBD2 (6 bases). Trimming pared 3 bases from V and 0 bases from J, leaving 12 bases between. The CDR3 runs 15 residues. Looked up from germline, CDR1 is LNHNV and CDR2 is YYDKDF (reference sequence).

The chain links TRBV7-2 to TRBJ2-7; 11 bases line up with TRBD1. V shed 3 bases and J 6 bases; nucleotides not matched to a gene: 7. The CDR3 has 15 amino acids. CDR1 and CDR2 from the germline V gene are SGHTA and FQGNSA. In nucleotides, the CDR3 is TGTGCCAGCAGCTTCGGACAGGGGGCGCCCAGCGAGCAGTACTTC. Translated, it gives CASSFGQGAPSEQYF.

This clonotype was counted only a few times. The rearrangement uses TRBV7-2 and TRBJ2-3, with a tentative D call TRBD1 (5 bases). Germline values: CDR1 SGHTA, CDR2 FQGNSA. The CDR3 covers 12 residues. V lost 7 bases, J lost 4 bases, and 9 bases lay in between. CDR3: CASTPRADTQYF. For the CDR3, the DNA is TGTGCCAGCACCCCCAGGGCAGATACGCAGTATTTT.

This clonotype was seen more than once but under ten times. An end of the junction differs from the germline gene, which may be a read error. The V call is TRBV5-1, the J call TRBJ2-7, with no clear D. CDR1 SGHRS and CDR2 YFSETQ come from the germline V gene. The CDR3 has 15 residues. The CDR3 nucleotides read TGCGTCAGCAGCTTGGGCCCCGCTGACCTCTACGAGCAGTACTTC. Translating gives CVSSLGPADLYEQYF.

The CDR3 DNA sequence: TGTGCCAGCAGCCGGGGACTGGCCTATGGCTACACCTTC. This gives the protein CASSRGLAYGYTF. V gene TRBV12-3 or TRBV12-4 combines with J gene TRBJ1-2, with D perhaps matching TRBD1 (5 bases). This CDR3 is built from 13 residues. V lost 6 bases to trimming and J lost 4 bases, with 12 bases between them.

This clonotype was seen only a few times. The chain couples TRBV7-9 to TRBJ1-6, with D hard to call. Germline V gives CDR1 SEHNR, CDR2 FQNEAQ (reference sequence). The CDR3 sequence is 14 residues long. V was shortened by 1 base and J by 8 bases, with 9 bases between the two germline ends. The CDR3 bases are TGTGCCAGCAGCTTAGAAGGTGGAGATTCACCCCTCCACTTT. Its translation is CASSLEGGDSPLHF. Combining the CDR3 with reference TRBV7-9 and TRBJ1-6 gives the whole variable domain DTGVSQNPRHKITKRGQNVTFRCDPISEHNRLYWYRQTLGQGPEFLTYFQNEAQLEKSRLLSDRFSAERPKGSFSTLEIQRTEQGDSAMYLCASSLEGGDSPLHFGNGTRLTVT.

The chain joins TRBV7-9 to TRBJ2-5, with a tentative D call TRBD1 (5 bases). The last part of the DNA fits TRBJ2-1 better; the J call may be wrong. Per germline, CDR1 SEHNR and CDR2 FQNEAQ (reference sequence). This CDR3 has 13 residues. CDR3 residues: CASSYGRVNEQFF. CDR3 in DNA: TGTGCCAGCAGCTACGGCAGGGTCAATGAGCAGTTCTTC.

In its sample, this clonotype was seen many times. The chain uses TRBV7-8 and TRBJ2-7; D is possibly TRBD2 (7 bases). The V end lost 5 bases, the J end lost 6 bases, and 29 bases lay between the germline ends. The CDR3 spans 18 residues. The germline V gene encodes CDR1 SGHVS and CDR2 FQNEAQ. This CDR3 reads CASSIIGGASVDSGEQYF. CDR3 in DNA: TGTGCCAGCAGCATCATTGGGGGGGCGAGCGTAGATTCTGGCGAGCAGTACTTC. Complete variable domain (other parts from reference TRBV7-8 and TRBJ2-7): GAGVSQSPRYKVAKRGQDVALRCDPISGHVSLFWYQQALGQGPEFLTYFQNEAQLDKSGLPSDRFFAERPEGSVSTLKIQRTQQEDSAVYLCASSIIGGASVDSGEQYFGPGTRLTVT.

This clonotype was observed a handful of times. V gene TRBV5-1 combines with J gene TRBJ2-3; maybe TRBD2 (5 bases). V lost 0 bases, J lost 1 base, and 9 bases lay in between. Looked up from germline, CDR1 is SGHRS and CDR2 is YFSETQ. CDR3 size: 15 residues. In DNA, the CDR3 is TGCGCCAGCAGCTTGGCCATTAGCGGCACAGATACGCAGTATTTT. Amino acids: CASSLAISGTDTQYF.

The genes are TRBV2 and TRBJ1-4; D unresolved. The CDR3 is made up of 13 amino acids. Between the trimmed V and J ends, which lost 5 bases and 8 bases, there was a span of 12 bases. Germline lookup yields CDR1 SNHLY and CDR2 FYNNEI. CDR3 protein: CASSSTDGEKLFF. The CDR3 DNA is TGTGCCAGCAGTTCGACGGACGGGGAAAAACTGTTTTTT.

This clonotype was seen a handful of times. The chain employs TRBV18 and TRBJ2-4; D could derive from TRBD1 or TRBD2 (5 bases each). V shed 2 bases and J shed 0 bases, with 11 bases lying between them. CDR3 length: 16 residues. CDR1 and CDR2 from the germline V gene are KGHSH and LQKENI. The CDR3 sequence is CASSPGLGVAKNIQYF. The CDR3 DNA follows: TGTGCCAGCTCACCAGGATTGGGGGTAGCCAAAAACATTCAGTACTTC.

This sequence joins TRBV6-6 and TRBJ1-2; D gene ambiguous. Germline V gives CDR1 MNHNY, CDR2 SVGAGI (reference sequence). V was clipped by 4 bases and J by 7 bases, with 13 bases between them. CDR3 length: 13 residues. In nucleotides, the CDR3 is TGTGCCAGCAGTTCCCGACCGCAGAGTGGCTACACCTTC. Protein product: CASSSRPQSGYTF.

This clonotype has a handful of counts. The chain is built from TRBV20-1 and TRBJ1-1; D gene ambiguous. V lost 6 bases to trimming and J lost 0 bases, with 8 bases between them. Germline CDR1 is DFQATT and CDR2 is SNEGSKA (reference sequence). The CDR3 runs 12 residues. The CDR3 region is CSALGMNTEAFF. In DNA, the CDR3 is TGCAGTGCCCTTGGGATGAACACTGAAGCTTTCTTT.

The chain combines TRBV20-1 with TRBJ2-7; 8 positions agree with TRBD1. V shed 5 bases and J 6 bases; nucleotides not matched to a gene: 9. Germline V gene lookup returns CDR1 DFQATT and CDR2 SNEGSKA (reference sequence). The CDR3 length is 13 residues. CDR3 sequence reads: CSAVRTGQGEQYF. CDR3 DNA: TGCAGTGCTGTTCGGACAGGGCAGGGCGAGCAGTACTTC.

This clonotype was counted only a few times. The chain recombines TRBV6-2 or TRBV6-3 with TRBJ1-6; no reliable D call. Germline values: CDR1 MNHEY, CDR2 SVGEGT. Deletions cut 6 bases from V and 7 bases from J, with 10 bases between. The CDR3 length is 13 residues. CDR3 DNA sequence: TGTGCCAGCAGGTCACTGCCGAATTCACCCCTCCACTTT. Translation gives CASRSLPNSPLHF.